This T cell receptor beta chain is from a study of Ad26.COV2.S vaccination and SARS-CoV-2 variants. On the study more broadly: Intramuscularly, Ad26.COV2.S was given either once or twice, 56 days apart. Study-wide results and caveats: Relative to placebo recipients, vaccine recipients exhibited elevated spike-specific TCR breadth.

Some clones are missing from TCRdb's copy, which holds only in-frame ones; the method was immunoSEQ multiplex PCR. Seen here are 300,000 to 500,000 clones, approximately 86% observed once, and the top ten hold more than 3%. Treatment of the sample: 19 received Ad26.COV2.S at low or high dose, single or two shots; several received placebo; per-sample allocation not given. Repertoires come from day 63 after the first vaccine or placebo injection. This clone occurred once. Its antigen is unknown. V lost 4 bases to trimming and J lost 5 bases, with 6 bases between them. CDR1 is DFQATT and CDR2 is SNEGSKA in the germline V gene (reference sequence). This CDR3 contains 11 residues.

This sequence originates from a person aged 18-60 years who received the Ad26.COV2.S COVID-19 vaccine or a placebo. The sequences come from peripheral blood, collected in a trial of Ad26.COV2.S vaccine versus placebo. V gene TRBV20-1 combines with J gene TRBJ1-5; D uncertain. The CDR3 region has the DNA TGCAGTGCTAAGGTGGATCAGCCCCAGCATTTT. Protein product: CSAKVDQPQHF.